This T cell receptor (beta chain) derives from a study of cytomegalovirus exposure and HLA in healthy donors. Whole-study findings and limits: Later, an analysis showed that TCR beta chains associated with HLA were more clonally expanded than others that were equally common. Across donors, sequencing depth was assumed by presence/absence analyses to be roughly uniform. Sequencing likely caused a cluster of highly shared sequence variants.

With respect to this clone: Its antigen is as yet unknown.

The primer mix had 60 Vbeta and 13 Jbeta primers. Method: immunoSEQ multiplex PCR; TCRdb's copy keeps in-frame clones and lacks some. The table lists roughly 130,000 clones, approximately 80% of them singletons. Sequences were obtained from PBMCs. This TCR derives from a woman aged 18-30 years in good health and CMV-seropositive.

The DNA for the CDR3 is TGTGCCAGGTGCAGGGGGAGGACTGAAGCTTTCTTT. Translation gives CARCRGRTEAFF. The rearrangement uses TRBV21-1 and TRBJ1-1; whether TRBD1, the table's D call, matches the DNA was not checked. TRBV21-1 is reported as a pseudogene. This CDR3 has 12 amino acids.